This T cell receptor (beta chain) was sequenced during a study of CD8 T cells in Susac syndrome. Study conclusions and caveats: Clonal expansion involving Susac CD8+ cells peaked in TEMRA cells and active patients.

The CDR3 runs 17 residues. J was trimmed by 4 bases and V by 1 base; bases with no gene match: 7. Per germline, CDR1 SGHDT and CDR2 YYEEEE. Reverse transcription of about 0.45 to 1 ug RNA used random hexamers. From the immunoSEQ multiplex PCR reads, TCRdb called clonotypes with MiXCR, one entry per CDR3 protein. The data hold under 95,000 distinct CDR3 sequences, with around 93% observed a single time. Turning to this clonotype: Its antigen is currently unknown.

Sequencing used CD8+ T cells from PBMCs. The rearrangement uses TRBV5-6 and TRBJ2-1; TRBD1 agrees at 11 bases. The receptor comes from a human donor with Susac syndrome. The CDR3 loop is CASSLSRTGGPYNEQFF. CDR3 nucleotide sequence: TGTGCCAGCAGCTTGAGCCGGACAGGGGGCCCATACAATGAGCAGTTCTTC.